This T cell receptor beta chain stems from a study of cytomegalovirus exposure and HLA in healthy donors. Broader study findings: Donors were assumed by presence/absence analyses to have roughly uniform sequencing depth.

With respect to this clone: Its matching antigen is unknown.

60 Vbeta and 13 Jbeta primers were used in PCR. Repertoires were generated with immunoSEQ multiplex PCR, while TCRdb's copy carries only in-frame clones and drops some. The table lists about 98,000 clones, roughly 81% of them singletons. Donors likely had unrecorded immune exposures despite being nominally healthy when sampled. Sample: PBMCs. The receptor comes from a man aged 35 to 55 in good health and CMV-seronegative.

CDR3 sequence: CASSLAQGAAGYTF. The CDR3 coding sequence is TGTGCCAGCAGCTTAGCACAGGGGGCGGCAGGCTACACCTTC. This sequence joins TRBV11-2 and TRBJ1-2; 9 positions match TRBD1. The CDR3 sequence is 14 residues long. CDR1 and CDR2 from the germline V gene are SGHAT and FQNNGV. After removal of 1 base from V and 8 bases from J, the junction contained 5 bases not matched to a gene.